This T cell receptor beta chain was identified in a study of blood T cells in healthy people across ages. A J-beta primer mix and a sample-barcoded 5' primer were used in a second PCR of about 6 to 12 cycles. TCRdb re-called the 5' RACE reads with MiXCR, one entry per CDR3 protein. The sample records 1.5 million to 2 million distinct CDR3 sequences, 28% being singletons. Concerning this clonotype: Its antigen is unidentified. A much larger clone sits a single nucleotide away, making a read error possible.

After removal of 5 bases from V and 10 bases from J, the junction contained 14 bases not matched to a gene. This CDR3 has 15 residues. CDR1 is MNHEY and CDR2 is SMNVEV in the germline V gene (reference sequence). Samples each yielded at least 5 micrograms of total RNA. Study-wide results and limits: A roughly linear age-dependent decrease characterized TCR beta diversity per million T cells.

V gene TRBV27 combines with J gene TRBJ2-1; 7 positions agree with TRBD1. This TCR was sampled from a woman under 40 in good health. Sequenced input: blood. The chain's CDR3 is CASSLLGNRGIEQFF. CDR3 bases: TGTGCCAGCAGTCTCCTAGGGAACAGGGGCATCGAGCAGTTCTTC.